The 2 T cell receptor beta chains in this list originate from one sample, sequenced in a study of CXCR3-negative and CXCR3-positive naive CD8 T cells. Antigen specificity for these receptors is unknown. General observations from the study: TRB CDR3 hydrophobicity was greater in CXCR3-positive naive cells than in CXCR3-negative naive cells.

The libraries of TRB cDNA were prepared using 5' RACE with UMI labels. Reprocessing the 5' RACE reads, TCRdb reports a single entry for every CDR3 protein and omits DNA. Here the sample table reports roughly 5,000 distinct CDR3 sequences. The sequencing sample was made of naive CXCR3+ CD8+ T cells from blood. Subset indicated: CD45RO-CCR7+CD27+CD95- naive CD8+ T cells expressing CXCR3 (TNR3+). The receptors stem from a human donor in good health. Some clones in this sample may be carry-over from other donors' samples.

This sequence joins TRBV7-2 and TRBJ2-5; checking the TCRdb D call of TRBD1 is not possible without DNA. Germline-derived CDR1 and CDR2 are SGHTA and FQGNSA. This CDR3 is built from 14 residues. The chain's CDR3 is CASSSDREQETQYF.

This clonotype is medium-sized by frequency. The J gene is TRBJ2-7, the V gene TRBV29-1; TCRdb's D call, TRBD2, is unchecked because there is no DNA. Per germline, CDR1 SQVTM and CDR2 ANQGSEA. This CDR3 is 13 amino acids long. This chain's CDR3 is CSVEFETNYEQYF.